Shown below are 3 T cell receptor beta chains from a single sample sequenced in a study of regulatory T cells in long-lasting Graves disease. Construction of the TCR beta libraries employed iRepertoire HTBI primers in conjunction with Arm-PCR of CDR3 regions. TCRdb processed the multiplex PCR reads anew with MiXCR; each CDR3 protein has one entry. The sample shows over 500,000 distinct CDR3 sequences, under 20% of them seen only once. The time point: newly diagnosed GD, antithyroid drugs for less than 3 months. Researchers made the TCR library from RNA that was extracted from PBMCs. The data were also submitted as part of a second study, on T cells in Graves' hyperthyroidism and ophthalmopathy.

Here the sequenced sample was peripheral blood mononuclear cells (PBMCs), taken at new diagnosis, from a patient treated with antithyroid drugs. These receptors were collected from a woman aged 25 to 39 with Graves disease.

The rearrangement links TRBV6-1 to TRBJ1-2; D unclear. The CDR3 totals 14 residues. V gave up 6 bases and J gave up 1 base, with 12 bases separating them. Germline CDR1 MNHNS, CDR2 SASEGT. The CDR3 DNA follows: TGTGCCAGCAGCATTGTTCAGGATAACTATGGCTACACCTTC. Translation gives CASSIVQDNYGYTF.

The table lists this clonotype with many counts. The V gene is TRBV28, the J gene TRBJ1-2; the D gene is possibly TRBD1 (5 bases). V lost 6 bases to trimming and J lost 8 bases, with 13 bases between them. The germline CDR1 and CDR2 sequences are MDHEN and SYDVKM. The CDR3 sequence is 12 residues long. CDR3 sequence (DNA): TGTGCCAGCAGCCCCAGGGATATGGGCTACACCTTC. Translated: CASSPRDMGYTF.

Many counts were recorded for this clonotype. The CDR3 nucleotides read TGTGCCAGCAGTTCCTTGTGGGTCGATGCGCAGTATTTT. Its protein product is CASSSLWVDAQYF. The rearrangement links TRBV28 to TRBJ2-3; D gene uncertain. Trimming cost V 4 bases and J 10 bases, with 15 bases left between them. There are 13 residues in the CDR3. Per germline, CDR1 MDHEN and CDR2 SYDVKM.